The source of this T cell receptor (beta chain) is a study of blood T cell repertoires in COVID-19. Study-wide context: Some COVID-19 samples were acute and others convalescent; all came from the United States, Italy and Spain. PBMCs, B-cell-depleted T cells, or T cells were the source of the cDNA or gDNA that made up the material.

Researchers sorted participants into cohorts using their self-reported clinical history. Symptom resolution, clearance, or two negative PCRs marked the recovered donors of Cohort 3. Profiling relied on immunoSEQ multiplex PCR, and the TCRdb table lists in-frame clones only, not all of them. Among a few hundred thousand clones listed, approximately 92% were seen once. V was trimmed by 1 base and J by 0 bases, leaving 12 bases between them. Germline CDR1 MGHRA, CDR2 YSYEKL. The CDR3 loop spans 16 amino acids. The chain combines TRBV4-1 with TRBJ1-2; D may be TRBD1 (6 bases). This sequence was found in a man between 18 and 29 years old who had recovered from COVID-19. The sample consisted of PBMCs or T cells enriched from blood (not recorded which). The CDR3 coding sequence is TGCGCCAGCAGCCAAGTTTCAGGGGTAGCTAACTATGGCTACACCTTC. Amino acid sequence: CASSQVSGVANYGYTF.